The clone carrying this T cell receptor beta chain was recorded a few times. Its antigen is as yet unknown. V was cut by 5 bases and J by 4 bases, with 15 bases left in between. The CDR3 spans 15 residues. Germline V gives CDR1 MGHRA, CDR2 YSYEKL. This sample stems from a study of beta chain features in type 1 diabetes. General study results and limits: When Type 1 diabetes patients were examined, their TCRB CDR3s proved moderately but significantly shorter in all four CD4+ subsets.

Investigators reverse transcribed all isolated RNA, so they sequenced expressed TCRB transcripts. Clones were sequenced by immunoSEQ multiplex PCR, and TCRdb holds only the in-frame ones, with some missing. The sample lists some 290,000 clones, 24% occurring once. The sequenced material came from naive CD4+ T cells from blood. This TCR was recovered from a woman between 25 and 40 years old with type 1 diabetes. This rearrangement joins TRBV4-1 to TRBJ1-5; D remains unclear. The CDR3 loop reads CASSSLGSGNQPQHF. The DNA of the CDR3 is TGCGCCAGCAGCAGTCTGGGGAGTGGAAATCAGCCCCAGCATTTT.